This T cell receptor (beta chain) comes out of a study of T cells after yellow fever vaccination. TCRdb itself ran the 5' RACE reads through MiXCR, one entry per CDR3 protein. The table includes about 230,000 distinct CDR3 sequences, approximately 6.3% detected once. Trimming took 5 bases from V and 3 from J; bases not matched to a gene: 10. This CDR3 spans 16 amino acids. CDR1 is SGHAT, CDR2 FQNNGV, per germline. This receptor was obtained from a man aged 25 to 45 who received the YFV17D yellow fever vaccine. Sequenced here: CD4+ T cells sorted from PBMCs, sampled on the day of the yellow fever booster vaccination. This sequence joins TRBV11-2 and TRBJ2-1; 7 positions match TRBD2. CDR3 in DNA: TGTGCCAGCAGCCGCCAGGGCGGGAGTGGCTACAATGAGCAGTTCTTC. Translated: CASSRQGGSGYNEQFF.